Below, one T cell receptor (beta chain) is given with its context. The antigen is unknown. The protocol was immunoSEQ multiplex PCR, while the TCRdb copy is restricted to in-frame clones and leaves out a portion. This table has approximately 110,000 clones, around 90% appearing once. The V gene lost 1 base and the J gene lost 2 bases, with 14 bases spanning the gap. The length of the CDR3 is 16 residues. The V gene's germline CDR1 is SGHVT and CDR2 SQSDAQ. These data are taken from a study of T cell responses to AZD1222 COVID-19 vaccine. The study, taken as a whole, reports: Clonal diversity was possibly underestimated; the donors were predominantly white British and more often female. Vaccine-associated CD4 TCRs spanned spike, dominant at 160-218 and 743-854.

This sequence was found in an adult in good health. This chain links TRBV7-4 with TRBJ2-5; possibly TRBD2 for D (6 bases). The material sequenced was peripheral blood, taken on day 0 of AZD1222 vaccination. CDR3 in amino acids: CASSLGSGTAQETQYF. In DNA, the CDR3 is TGTGCCAGCAGCTTAGGATCGGGGACTGCGCAAGAGACCCAGTACTTC. The variable domain in full, with the rest retrieved from reference TRBV7-4 and TRBJ2-5, is GAGVSQSPRYKVAKRGRDVALRCDSISGHVTLYWYRQTLGQGSEVLTYSQSDAQRDKSGRPSGRFSAERPERSVSTLKIQRTEQGDSAVYLCASSLGSGTAQETQYFGPGTRLLVL.